What follows describes a single T cell receptor beta chain. Other DNA sequences in this sample translate to the same CDR3. Some clones are missing from TCRdb's copy, which holds only in-frame ones; the method was immunoSEQ multiplex PCR. The top ten hold 1.4% to 1.5% of the sample, which has 270,000 or so clones, roughly 80% seen once. Seattle researchers signed up patients amid active infection and tracked them longitudinally. The J segment lost 2 bases and the V segment lost 6 bases, leaving 2 bases of the junction unmatched. This CDR3 spans 13 amino acids. Germline CDR1 reads MNHEY; CDR2 reads SVGAGI. The data were taken from a study of blood T cell repertoires in COVID-19. At the level of the study: Acute-phase and convalescent COVID-19 samples originated in the United States, Italy and Spain.

Sequencing used peripheral blood. The clonotype comes from a human donor with COVID-19, enrolled during active disease. The donor label of this sample is uncertain. The V gene is TRBV6-5, the J gene TRBJ2-7; TRBD1 agrees at 9 bases. CDR3 sequence: CASSRDRAYEQYF. The CDR3 region has the DNA TGTGCCAGCAGCCGGGACAGGGCCTACGAGCAGTACTTC.